The present T cell receptor (beta chain) was sequenced within a study of control samples from healthy donors and cancer patients. Using immunoSEQ multiplex PCR, the repertoire was profiled, and TCRdb retains in-frame clones only, with some absent. Found here are over 100,000 clones, 75% to 90% of them singletons; the top ten hold 17%. The sample comprised blood. The sequence was collected from a woman aged 50 to 60 in good health.

CDR3 coding DNA: TGTGCCACCAGCAGAGGGGTGGGGACCCAGTACTTC. This gives the protein CATSRGVGTQYF. The chain recombines TRBV15 with TRBJ2-5; D is uncertain. The germline gives CDR1 LNHNV, CDR2 YYDKDF (reference sequence). The CDR3 sequence is 12 residues long. Trimming shortened V by 1 base and J by 7 bases, and 7 bases separated the two germline ends.